The clone carrying this T cell receptor beta chain was seen a single time. The CDR3 totals 14 residues. After removal of 5 bases from V and 1 base from J, the junction contained 2 bases not matched to a gene. CDR1 is LNHDA, CDR2 SQIVND, per germline (reference sequence). This entry belongs to a study of blood T cell repertoires in COVID-19. Produced via immunoSEQ multiplex PCR; TCRdb's table is partial and in-frame only. Seen here are about 240,000 clones, 70% to 90% observed once, and the top ten hold approximately 7%. This chain joins TRBV19 and TRBJ2-3, with 8 bases matching TRBD1. This clonotype was obtained from a woman in her 70s with active or convalescent COVID-19. Sequenced input: peripheral blood. CDR3 in DNA: TGTGCCAGTAGTCCGGGACAGGGCACAGATACGCAGTATTTT. This codes for CASSPGQGTDTQYF.